The clone carrying this T cell receptor (beta chain) is categorized as medium-sized (0.01 to 0.1%). As yet, its antigen is unknown. 400 to 550 ng RNA was reverse transcribed with alpha and beta constant-region primers. Each of the alpha and beta chains got its own library through chain-specific third strand synthesis with indices. A single primer pair per chain amplified all rearrangements, with per-molecule barcodes. TCRdb fed the 5' RACE reads into MiXCR, producing one record per CDR3 protein. The sample comprises 2,000 or so distinct CDR3 sequences, 14% of which are singletons, and 15% to 25% rests with the top ten. The V and J ends lost 6 bases and 4 bases respectively, with 21 bases between them. Germline CDR1 and CDR2: SNHLY and FYNNEI. The CDR3 is made up of 17 amino acids. The data stem from a study of HIV-infected patients and healthy controls. Study-level information: By the second bleed, viral load was undetectable in about 70% of the 16 patients. Whole-study findings and limits: HLA types of the donors remained undetermined.

Follow-up blood was drawn about 14 weeks, roughly three months, after antiretroviral therapy began. The repertoire came from unfractionated whole blood and reflected all unsorted peripheral T cells. The RNA source was an approximately 2.6 ml peripheral blood draw. The sequences come from blood, collected during antiretroviral therapy. This rearrangement joins TRBV2 to TRBJ1-4, with a tentative D call TRBD1 (6 bases). The clonotype originates from an adult with HIV infection. The CDR3 nucleotides read TGTGCCAGCAGCGCACAGGGCACCCGCAATAATAATGAAAAACTGTTTTTT. Protein product: CASSAQGTRNNNEKLFF.